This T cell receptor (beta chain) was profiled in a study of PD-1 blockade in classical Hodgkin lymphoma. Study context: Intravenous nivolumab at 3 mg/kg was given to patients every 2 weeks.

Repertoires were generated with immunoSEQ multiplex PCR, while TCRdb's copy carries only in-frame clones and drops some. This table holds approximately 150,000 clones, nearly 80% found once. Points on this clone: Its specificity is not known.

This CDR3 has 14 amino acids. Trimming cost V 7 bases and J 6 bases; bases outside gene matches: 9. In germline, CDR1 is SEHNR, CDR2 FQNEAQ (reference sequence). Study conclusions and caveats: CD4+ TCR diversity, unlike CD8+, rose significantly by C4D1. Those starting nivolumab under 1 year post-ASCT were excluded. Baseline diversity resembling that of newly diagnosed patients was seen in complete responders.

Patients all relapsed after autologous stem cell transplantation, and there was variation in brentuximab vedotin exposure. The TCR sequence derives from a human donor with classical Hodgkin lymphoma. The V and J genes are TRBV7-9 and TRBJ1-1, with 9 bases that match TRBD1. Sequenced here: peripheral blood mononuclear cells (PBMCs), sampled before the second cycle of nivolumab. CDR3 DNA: TGTGCCAGCAACCCAAAGACAGGGGGTTCTGAAGCTTTCTTT. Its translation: CASNPKTGGSEAFF.